Sequencing of this T cell receptor beta chain was carried out in a study of blood T cell repertoires in COVID-19. Overall study: PBMCs, B-cell-depleted T cells, or T cells provided the cDNA or gDNA that made up the material.

The germline V gene encodes CDR1 SGDLS and CDR2 YYNGEE. V lost 4 bases, J lost 4 bases, and 6 bases stayed unmatched. CDR3 length: 15 amino acids. Authors' analysis steps: Amplification from reference gene primers served as the basis for estimated nucleated cell counts. Profiled with immunoSEQ multiplex PCR; TCRdb holds only in-frame clones, not every one. V, J and clone size reflect that table, while D and trimming were determined from the DNA. The data contain 250,000 to 300,000 clones, around 88% of them singletons. The sample was peripheral blood. The clonotype comes from a woman aged 25 to 39 who had recovered from COVID-19. The chain joins TRBV9 to TRBJ2-1; 9 nucleotides match TRBD1. In DNA, the CDR3 is TGTGCCAGCAGCCCGGGACAGGGTACGTACAATGAGCAGTTCTTC. It specifies CASSPGQGTYNEQFF.